This T cell receptor beta chain comes out of a study of siplizumab effects on memory and regulatory T cells. General observations from the study: Whether proliferating Tregs in siplizumab cultures suppress was not functionally confirmed.

Method: immunoSEQ multiplex PCR; TCRdb's copy keeps in-frame clones and lacks some. The profile shows about 110,000 clones, approximately 94% of them singletons. As regards this clone: What it binds is not known.

Trimming stripped 5 bases from V and 9 bases from J, with 14 bases between. Germline-derived CDR1 and CDR2 are SGHTA and FQGNSA. This CDR3 contains 14 residues. The source is a human donor in good health. Material: CD4+ T cells sorted from blood. This rearrangement joins TRBV7-2 to TRBJ1-6; D is perhaps TRBD1 (6 bases). CDR3 coding DNA: TGTGCCAGCAGCCCCGGGACAAGTATTTCACCCCTCCACTTT. Amino acids: CASSPGTSISPLHF.